This is a list of T cell receptor beta chains from one sample in a study of CD8 T cells in ankylosing spondylitis. TCRdb processed the 5' RACE reads anew with MiXCR; each CDR3 protein has one entry. The sample includes some 240,000 distinct CDR3 sequences, more than 5.5% of them seen just once. The sequenced sample was blood, either unsorted or a sorted T cell fraction (not recorded which). These receptors originate from a male donor with ankylosing spondylitis. Both conserved end residues are part of each CDR3. D genes are given only for firm matches.

d_gene: TRBD2; v_gene: TRBV7-2; CDR3aa: CASSFSSGLDLKEQFF
d_gene: TRBD1; v_gene: TRBV5-1; CDR3aa: CASSLGTGEAFF
d_gene: NA; v_gene: TRBV27; CDR3aa: CASSLSVLYEQYF
d_gene: NA; v_gene: TRBV27; CDR3aa: CASSSGLETQYF
d_gene: TRBD2; v_gene: TRBV6-1; CDR3aa: CASSELAGVEETQYF
d_gene: TRBD2; v_gene: TRBV19; CDR3aa: CASSRGSSYDQYF
d_gene: TRBD2; v_gene: TRBV6-2/TRBV6-3; CDR3aa: CASMIGTSGLEQFF
d_gene: NA; v_gene: TRBV12-3/TRBV12-4; CDR3aa: CASRPGPSQYEQYF
d_gene: TRBD1; v_gene: TRBV7-9; CDR3aa: CASSPLRGTDYGYTF
d_gene: TRBD1; v_gene: TRBV9; CDR3aa: CASSPRDREFYGYTF
d_gene: TRBD1; v_gene: TRBV6-1; CDR3aa: CASFPGGGSNQPQHF
d_gene: NA; v_gene: TRBV9; CDR3aa: CASSVGQGTEAFF
d_gene: NA; v_gene: TRBV2; CDR3aa: CASSERIYSDNEQFF
d_gene: NA; v_gene: TRBV11-2; CDR3aa: CASSFTSLPYGYTF
d_gene: NA; v_gene: TRBV5-6; CDR3aa: CASSRHPPQYNEQFF
d_gene: NA; v_gene: TRBV6-5; CDR3aa: CASSYSPRARTNEKLFF
d_gene: TRBD2; v_gene: TRBV7-2; CDR3aa: CASSLWGLAGHNEQFF